The rows below give T cell receptor beta chains drawn from one sample of a study of CD8+CD57+ T cells in acquired aplastic anemia. One entry per CDR3 protein results from TCRdb running MiXCR on the reads. The sample lists 310,000 or so distinct CDR3 sequences; 45% to 65% were seen once. Sequenced: sorted CD4+, CD8+, or CD8+CD57+ T cells (not recorded which) from PBMCs. These receptors were obtained from a human donor with aplastic anemia. Each CDR3 is given with its conserved first and last residue. A D gene is named only where the DNA matches it firmly.

TRBJ2-7,TRBD1,TRBV9,CASSARAGGTGILEQYF,TGTGCCAGCAGCGCGAGGGCCGGGGGGACAGGGATTTTGGAGCAGTACTTC
TRBJ2-6,.,TRBV19,CASSYTTGGANVLTF,TGTGCCAGTAGTTATACGACGGGAGGGGCCAACGTCCTGACTTTC
TRBJ2-7,.,TRBV15,CATSRDWSVHEQYF,TGTGCCACCAGCAGAGATTGGAGCGTCCACGAGCAGTACTTC
TRBJ2-5,TRBD1,TRBV24-1,CATSDTPGQGGTQYF,TGTGCCACCAGTGATACCCCCGGACAGGGAGGGACCCAGTACTTC
TRBJ2-7,.,TRBV20-1,CSARDPHREDEQYF,TGCAGTGCTAGAGATCCCCACAGGGAGGACGAGCAGTACTTC
TRBJ2-5,.,TRBV7-6,CASSLASTIQETQYF,TGTGCCAGCAGCTTAGCGTCGACAATACAAGAGACTCAGTACTTC
TRBJ1-1,.,TRBV2,CASASGMNTEAFF,TGTGCCAGCGCTTCAGGGATGAACACTGAAGCTTTCTTT
TRBJ2-7,TRBD1,TRBV7-9,CASRPGTGYEQYF,TGTGCCAGCAGGCCCGGGACAGGCTACGAGCAGTACTTC
TRBJ2-1,.,TRBV20-1,CSARDSEGHEQFF,TGCAGTGCTAGAGATTCGGAGGGACATGAGCAGTTCTTC
TRBJ2-7,TRBD1,TRBV9,CASSVGDRSYEQYF,TGTGCCAGCAGCGTGGGGGACAGGTCCTACGAGCAGTACTTC
TRBJ2-1,.,TRBV7-9,CASSPQDRYNEQFF,TGTGCCAGCAGCCCACAGGACCGCTACAATGAGCAGTTCTTC
TRBJ2-1,.,TRBV25-1,CASSDPGHLSGEQFF,TGTGCCAGCAGTGATCCGGGACACCTTTCCGGTGAGCAGTTCTTC
TRBJ1-2,TRBD1,TRBV7-9,CASSTQRDRGGYTF,TGTGCCAGCAGCACCCAGAGAGACAGGGGGGGCTACACCTTC